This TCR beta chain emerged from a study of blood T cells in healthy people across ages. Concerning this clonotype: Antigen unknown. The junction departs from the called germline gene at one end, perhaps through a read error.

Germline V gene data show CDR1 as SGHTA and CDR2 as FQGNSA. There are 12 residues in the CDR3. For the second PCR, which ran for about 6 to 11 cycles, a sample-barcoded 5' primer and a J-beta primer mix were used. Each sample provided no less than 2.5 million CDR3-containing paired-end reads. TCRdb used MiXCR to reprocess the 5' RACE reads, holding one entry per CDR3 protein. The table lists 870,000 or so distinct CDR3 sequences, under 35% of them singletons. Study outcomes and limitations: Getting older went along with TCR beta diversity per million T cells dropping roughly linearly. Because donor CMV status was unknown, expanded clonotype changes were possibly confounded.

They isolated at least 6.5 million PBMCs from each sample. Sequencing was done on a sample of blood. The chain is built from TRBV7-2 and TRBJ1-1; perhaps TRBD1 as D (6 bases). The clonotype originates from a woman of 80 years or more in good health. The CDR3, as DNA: TGTGCCAGCAGCTCAGGGGACACTGGAGCTTTCTTT. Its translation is CASSSGDTGAFF.